This T cell receptor beta chain came from a study of control samples from healthy donors and cancer patients. Data came from immunoSEQ multiplex PCR; TCRdb stores just in-frame clones and leaves some out. Among 90,000 to 100,000 clones, around 80% were seen once, and the ten largest hold roughly 2%. The CDR3 loop spans 14 amino acids. Germline V gene data show CDR1 as SGHKS and CDR2 as YYEKEE (reference sequence). This clone was recorded once. An end of the junction differs from the germline gene, which may be a read error. This chain uses TRBV5-5 with TRBJ1-5; D not resolved. Sequenced input: blood. The sequence came from a man aged 60 to 75 in good health. CDR3 nucleotide sequence: TGTGCCAGCAGCTTGGATACCGGGAATCGGCCCCAGCATTTT. Encoded protein: CASSLDTGNRPQHF.